Listed here are 30 T cell receptor beta chains from one sample, sequenced in a study of CD4+ T cells in melanoma. Data came from immunoSEQ multiplex PCR; TCRdb stores just in-frame clones and leaves some out. The profile shows roughly 5,100 clones, around two thirds of them singletons. The sequencing input was cells from a culture (not recorded whether cultured in vitro). Receptors were obtained from a human donor with melanoma.

This clone has a handful of counts. The chain uses TRBV2 and TRBJ1-1; weak D call: TRBD1 (6 bases). Germline-derived CDR1 and CDR2 are SNHLY and FYNNEI. V was pared by 4 bases and J by 4 bases, with 13 bases between. CDR3 length: 14 amino acids. The DNA for the CDR3 is TGTGCCAGCAGTGCACAGGGTCTGGGCACTGAAGCTTTCTTT. As protein: CASSAQGLGTEAFF.

Comment on this clone: Distinct nucleotide sequences in the sample also encode this CDR3. The rearrangement joins TRBV7-9 to TRBJ1-1, with TRBD1 matching over 12 bases. Germline V lookup: CDR1 SEHNR, CDR2 FQNEAQ (reference sequence). V trimming: 5 bases; J trimming: 5 bases; junction bases outside the gene matches: 3. The CDR3 spans 14 residues. CDR3 in DNA: TGTGCCAGCAGCCGGGACAGGGGGCGAACTGAAGCTTTCTTT. The encoded protein is CASSRDRGRTEAFF. The entire variable domain, with the rest obtained from reference TRBV7-9 and TRBJ1-1, is as follows: DTGVSQNPRHKITKRGQNVTFRCDPISEHNRLYWYRQTLGQGPEFLTYFQNEAQLEKSRLLSDRFSAERPKGSFSTLEIQRTEQGDSAMYLCASSRDRGRTEAFFGQGTRLTVV.

The rearrangement joins TRBV15 to TRBJ2-5; tentatively, D is TRBD1 (6 bases). Trimming pared 1 base from V and 0 bases from J, leaving 6 bases between. The CDR3 is 14 residues long. Germline V CDR1 and CDR2: LNHNV, YYDKDF (reference sequence). CDR3 amino acids: CATSRGTDQETQYF. Written as DNA, the CDR3 is TGTGCCACCAGCAGAGGGACAGACCAAGAGACCCAGTACTTC.

The CDR3 sequence is CASSLSKNEQFF. CDR3 coding DNA: TGTGCCAGCAGTCTCTCCAAAAATGAGCAGTTCTTC. The chain is built from TRBV28 and TRBJ2-1; D is unresolved. CDR1 and CDR2 from the germline V gene are MDHEN and SYDVKM. V was trimmed by 5 bases and J by 7 bases, leaving 9 bases between them. CDR3 size: 12 residues.

V gene TRBV7-2 combines with J gene TRBJ2-1; D is unresolved. This CDR3 region has 11 residues. The V gene lost 2 bases and the J gene lost 7 bases, with 3 bases spanning the gap. Germline lookup yields CDR1 SGHTA and CDR2 FQGNSA. Written as DNA, the CDR3 is TGTGCCAGCAGCTTAAGGAATGAGCAGTTCTTC. Translating gives CASSLRNEQFF.

V and J are TRBV6-6 and TRBJ2-3; the D gene could be TRBD1 or TRBD2 (5 bases each). V was clipped by 2 bases and J by 4 bases, with 13 bases between them. The CDR3 extends over 15 amino acids. Germline CDR1 and CDR2: MNHNY and SVGAGI (reference sequence). The CDR3 reads CASSYRGPRADTQYF. In DNA, the CDR3 is TGTGCCAGCAGTTACCGGGGACCGCGCGCAGATACGCAGTATTTT.

The rearrangement links TRBV19 to TRBJ1-2; TRBD1 is a possible D gene (5 bases). The V and J ends lost 6 bases and 4 bases respectively, with 15 bases between them. CDR1 LNHDA and CDR2 SQIVND come from the germline V gene (reference sequence). The CDR3 is made up of 14 amino acids. CDR3 residues: CASRAWERGYGYTF. CDR3 coding DNA: TGTGCCAGTAGGGCGTGGGAAAGGGGCTATGGCTACACCTTC.

This clone came up once. The rearrangement joins TRBV11-2 to TRBJ2-1, with 9 nucleotides matching TRBD1. After removal of 4 bases from V and 0 bases from J, the junction contained 4 bases not matched to a gene. Germline loops: CDR1 SGHAT, CDR2 FQNNGV. This CDR3 contains 16 residues. The CDR3 sequence: CASSSGTGSSYNEQFF. The CDR3 nucleotides read TGTGCCAGCAGCTCCGGGACAGGGAGCTCCTACAATGAGCAGTTCTTC.

V gene TRBV12-3 or TRBV12-4 combines with J gene TRBJ2-1, with 10 bases lining up with TRBD1. V lost 5 bases to trimming and J lost 7 bases; unmatched junction nucleotides: 2. The CDR3 totals 13 residues. The CDR3 sequence is CASSGDRGNEQFF. Written as DNA, the CDR3 is TGTGCCAGCAGTGGGGACAGGGGTAATGAGCAGTTCTTC.

The rearrangement joins TRBV11-2 to TRBJ2-5; TRBD2 agrees at 7 bases. V was pared by 2 bases and J by 5 bases, with 17 bases of the junction left unmatched. CDR3 length equals 18 residues. The germline V gene has CDR1 SGHAT and CDR2 FQNNGV. The chain's CDR3 is CASSLLPRTRLGGETQYF. The CDR3 nucleotides are TGTGCCAGCAGCTTACTACCTCGGACTAGGCTGGGGGGTGAGACCCAGTACTTC.

The rearrangement uses TRBV5-4 and TRBJ1-4, with no clear D. Per the germline V gene, CDR1 is SGHNT and CDR2 is YYREEE (reference sequence). This CDR3 has 14 amino acids. Trimming removed 3 bases at V and 9 bases at J, with 15 bases between. The CDR3 reads CASSSGDGFQKLFF. The CDR3 nucleotides read TGTGCCAGCAGCTCCGGAGACGGTTTCCAAAAACTGTTTTTT.

J is TRBJ2-7 and V is TRBV24-1; no clear D gene. From germline, CDR1 is KGHDR and CDR2 SFDVKD. The CDR3 has 13 residues. The V and J ends lost 4 bases and 5 bases respectively, with 11 bases between them. The CDR3 spells CATSEPDEHEQYF. CDR3 nucleotides: TGTGCCACCAGTGAACCCGACGAGCACGAGCAGTACTTC.

The chain couples TRBV19 to TRBJ2-1, with 10 bases aligning to TRBD1. In germline, CDR1 is LNHDA, CDR2 SQIVND (reference sequence). V shed 4 bases, J shed 6 bases, and the junction held 9 bases outside the gene matches. The CDR3 runs to 16 residues. The CDR3 here is CASSTLTGGWGNEQFF. The CDR3 nucleotides are TGTGCCAGTAGTACCTTGACAGGGGGCTGGGGCAATGAGCAGTTCTTC.

A word on this clone: This same CDR3 is encoded by further DNA sequences in the sample. The J gene is TRBJ2-3, the V gene TRBV4-1; D is undetermined. The ends were cut back, 4 bases at V and 2 bases at J, with 7 bases in the middle. Germline CDR1 is MGHRA and CDR2 is YSYEKL. The CDR3 runs 13 residues. The DNA of the CDR3 is TGCGCCAGCAGCCTTTCACTCACAGATACGCAGTATTTT. This gives the protein CASSLSLTDTQYF.

The J gene is TRBJ1-1, the V gene TRBV19; D remains ambiguous. V was cut by 7 bases and J by 7 bases, with 16 bases left in between. CDR3 length: 13 residues. CDR1 LNHDA and CDR2 SQIVND come from the germline V gene (reference sequence). CDR3: CASNSRTFLEAFF. CDR3 sequence (DNA): TGTGCCAGTAATAGCCGAACGTTTCTTGAAGCTTTCTTT.

The genes are TRBV2 and TRBJ1-5; no firm D call. Trimming stripped 6 bases from V and 4 bases from J, with 22 bases between. Germline CDR1 reads SNHLY; CDR2 reads FYNNEI. This CDR3 is 17 amino acids long. Here the CDR3 reads CASSALLGFEENQPQHF. CDR3 nucleotide sequence: TGTGCCAGCAGCGCTTTATTGGGGTTTGAGGAGAATCAGCCCCAGCATTTT.

This chain joins TRBV5-1 and TRBJ1-1; TRBD1 matches 9 bases. J was trimmed by 1 base and V by 1 base; bases with no gene match: 5. This CDR3 is built from 16 residues. Germline-derived CDR1 and CDR2 are SGHRS and YFSETQ. DNA of the CDR3: TGCGCCAGCAGCTTGTTCTCACAGGGGGCGAACACTGAAGCTTTCTTT. Protein sequence: CASSLFSQGANTEAFF.

The chain recombines TRBV4-1 with TRBJ2-7; TRBD1 agrees at 11 bases. The junction had 5 bases not matched to a gene; V was cut back by 3 bases and J by 7 bases. The CDR3 contains 14 residues. In germline, CDR1 is MGHRA, CDR2 YSYEKL. The chain's CDR3 is CASSHRDRGSEQYF. The DNA of the CDR3 is TGCGCCAGCAGCCACCGGGACAGGGGGTCGGAGCAGTACTTC.

In this sample, this clone is large. This chain joins TRBV4-2 and TRBJ1-3, with D tentatively TRBD1 (6 bases). The CDR3 length is 16 residues. Trimming removed 0 bases from V and 4 bases from J, with 13 bases in between. Germline CDR1 and CDR2: LGHNA and YNFKEQ. The CDR3, as DNA: TGTGCCAGCAGCCAAGAAAGTGGGGGGCTAGGAAACACCATATATTTT. Residues: CASSQESGGLGNTIYF.

The chain recombines TRBV19 with TRBJ2-7; D gene ambiguous. The CDR3 runs to 14 residues. Trimming left V 0 bases short and J 0 bases short, with 6 bases between. Germline-derived CDR1 and CDR2 are LNHDA and SQIVND (reference sequence). CDR3 loop: CASSIDADSYEQYF. In DNA form, the CDR3 reads TGTGCCAGTAGTATAGACGCGGACTCCTACGAGCAGTACTTC.

CDR3 region: CASSLTHGQYNEQFF. The CDR3, as DNA: TGTGCCAGCAGCTTAACTCACGGCCAGTACAATGAGCAGTTCTTC. V usage is TRBV7-3 and J usage is TRBJ2-1; D gene unclear. This CDR3 region has 15 residues. Germline V CDR1 and CDR2: SGHTA, FQGTGA. The V and J ends lost 0 bases and 4 bases respectively, with 10 bases between them.

This chain links TRBV9 with TRBJ1-2; 9 bases match TRBD1. This CDR3 is built from 15 residues. Germline lookup yields CDR1 SGDLS and CDR2 YYNGEE. V lost 3 bases to trimming and J lost 2 bases; unmatched junction nucleotides: 5. The DNA for the CDR3 is TGTGCCAGCAGCGGTAACAGGGGGCGCAACTATGGCTACACCTTC. It specifies CASSGNRGRNYGYTF.

This clone was counted only a few times. The chain combines TRBV7-9 with TRBJ2-7; possible D gene TRBD2, 6 bases. The V end was cut by 10 bases, the J end by 1 base, with 14 bases between. CDR3 length: 13 residues. Germline CDR1 SEHNR, CDR2 FQNEAQ (reference sequence). The CDR3, as DNA: TGTGCCACGGAGGGTCATAAATCCTACGAGCAGTACTTC. Its translation is CATEGHKSYEQYF.

In its sample, this clone is medium-sized. The rearrangement joins TRBV19 to TRBJ2-7; 9 nucleotides match TRBD1. The CDR3 runs to 16 residues. Germline CDR1 reads LNHDA; CDR2 reads SQIVND (reference sequence). Trimming at V came to 4 bases and at J to 2 bases, leaving 9 bases not matched to a gene. The CDR3 loop is CASSTPGTGYPYEQYF. DNA for the CDR3: TGTGCCAGTAGTACACCCGGGACAGGGTACCCCTACGAGCAGTACTTC. Based on the CDR3 plus reference TRBV19 and TRBJ2-7, the full variable domain is DGGITQSPKYLFRKEGQNVTLSCEQNLNHDAMYWYRQDPGQGLRLIYYSQIVNDFQKGDIAEGYSVSREKKESFPLTVTSAQKNPTAFYLCASSTPGTGYPYEQYFGPGTRLTVT.

This clone came up once. This sequence joins TRBV7-2 and TRBJ1-5; D gene ambiguous. The V and J ends lost 3 bases and 5 bases respectively, with 11 bases between them. Germline assignment: CDR1 SGHTA and CDR2 FQGNSA. CDR3 length: 14 residues. For the CDR3, the DNA is TGTGCCAGCAGCTTCGGGCCCACCTATCAGCCCCAGCATTTT. This codes for CASSFGPTYQPQHF.

The sample holds one count of this clone. The V call is TRBV9, the J call TRBJ2-4; perhaps TRBD1 as D (5 bases). The germline CDR1 and CDR2 sequences are SGDLS and YYNGEE. The CDR3 is made up of 16 amino acids. V was shortened by 0 bases and J by 7 bases, with 17 bases between the two germline ends. The CDR3 spells CASSVEPQGAINIQYF. CDR3 coding DNA: TGTGCCAGCAGCGTAGAGCCCCAGGGCGCTATCAACATTCAGTACTTC. Full variable domain (outside the CDR3, taken from reference TRBV9 and TRBJ2-4): DSGVTQTPKHLITATGQRVTLRCSPRSGDLSVYWYQQSLDQGLQFLIQYYNGEERAKGNILERFSAQQFPDLHSELNLSSLELGDSALYFCASSVEPQGAINIQYFGAGTRLSVL.

The chain combines TRBV11-3 with TRBJ2-7; a weak D match, TRBD1 (5 bases). Germline CDR1 reads SGHNT; CDR2 reads YENEEA. Trimming left V 5 bases short and J 5 bases short, with 7 bases between. The CDR3 runs to 11 residues. The CDR3 here is CASSQGDEQYF. CDR3 in DNA: TGTGCCAGCAGCCAAGGGGACGAGCAGTACTTC.

There are a few counts of this clone. The chain has TRBV6-5 and TRBJ1-6, with D uncertain. This CDR3 region has 13 residues. V gave up 7 bases and J gave up 0 bases, with 4 bases separating them. The germline V gene encodes CDR1 MNHEY and CDR2 SVGAGI. The CDR3 sequence: CASMSSYNSPLHF. The DNA of the CDR3 is TGTGCCAGCATGAGCTCCTATAATTCACCCCTCCACTTT.

V usage is TRBV6-4 and J usage is TRBJ2-1; D may be TRBD2 (7 bases). V lost 4 bases to trimming and J lost 7 bases, with 14 bases between them. The CDR3 loop spans 14 amino acids. Per the germline V gene, CDR1 is MRHNA and CDR2 is SNTAGT. The CDR3 nucleotides read TGTGCCAGCAGTGTGGGGGGGCCGTGGAATGAGCAGTTCTTC. This codes for CASSVGGPWNEQFF.

V usage is TRBV7-3 and J usage is TRBJ2-2; D gene uncertain. V lost 2 bases, J lost 2 bases, and 6 bases lay in between. In germline, CDR1 is SGHTA, CDR2 FQGTGA. The CDR3 runs to 14 residues. DNA for the CDR3: TGTGCCAGCAGCTTAGTAGCTAACACCGGGGAGCTGTTTTTT. It translates to CASSLVANTGELFF.